These 14 T cell receptor beta chains were sequenced from one sample in a study of T cell repertoires in cytomegalovirus infection. TCRdb itself ran the reads through MiXCR, one entry per CDR3 protein. This table holds 500,000 or so distinct CDR3 sequences, 16% found once. Sample: CD8+ T cells from PBMCs. The receptors shown here come from a human donor in good health (CMV status not recorded). Some clones in this sample may be carry-over from other donors' samples.

This clonotype was detected only a few times. The rearrangement uses TRBV4-1 and TRBJ1-1; D might be TRBD1 (6 bases). V was clipped by 4 bases and J by 2 bases, with 11 bases between them. The CDR3 totals 14 residues. Germline CDR1 reads MGHRA; CDR2 reads YSYEKL. The CDR3 DNA reads as TGCGCCAGCAGCCCCACAGGGATAAACACTGAAGCTTTCTTT. Encoded protein: CASSPTGINTEAFF.

The chain recombines TRBV25-1 with TRBJ1-6; 7 bases match TRBD1. CDR1 and CDR2 (germline): MGHDK, SYGVNS. The CDR3 extends over 17 amino acids. Losses at the gene ends were 0 bases for V and 7 bases for J; bases not matched to a gene: 9. The CDR3 bases are TGTGCCAGCAGTGAATATACCCGGGACAGAGAGAATTCACCCCTCCACTTT. This codes for CASSEYTRDRENSPLHF.

The V and J genes are TRBV11-2 and TRBJ2-7; D is tentatively TRBD1 or TRBD2 (5 bases each). The V end was cut by 5 bases, the J end by 0 bases, with 14 bases between. Germline V gene data show CDR1 as SGHAT and CDR2 as FQNNGV. The length of the CDR3 is 15 residues. The CDR3: CASSPWGTSSYEQYF. The CDR3 region has the DNA TGTGCCAGCAGCCCGTGGGGGACGAGCTCCTACGAGCAGTACTTC.

This chain connects TRBV15 to TRBJ2-1; perhaps TRBD2 as D (7 bases). Germline CDR1 is LNHNV and CDR2 is YYDKDF (reference sequence). The CDR3 spans 14 residues. Trimming cost V 1 base and J 10 bases, with 14 bases left between them. The CDR3 protein is CATSRGGGAVEQFF. The CDR3 DNA reads TGTGCCACCAGCAGAGGGGGGGGGGCTGTGGAGCAGTTCTTC.

This chain links TRBV20-1 with TRBJ1-1; TRBD1 agrees at 7 bases. CDR1 is DFQATT and CDR2 is SNEGSKA in the germline V gene (reference sequence). Trimming removed 2 bases from V and 3 bases from J; junction bases left unmatched: 6. This CDR3 contains 14 residues. This CDR3 reads CSARSGDSYTEAFF. CDR3 coding DNA: TGCAGTGCTAGATCGGGGGACAGCTACACTGAAGCTTTCTTT.

There are many counts of this clonotype. The V and J genes are TRBV27 and TRBJ2-3; D is ambiguous. This CDR3 has 11 residues. Germline-derived CDR1 and CDR2 are MNHEY and SMNVEV (reference sequence). V was shortened by 8 bases and J by 1 base, with 4 bases between the two germline ends. In DNA form, the CDR3 reads TGTGCCAGCCGCCGCACAGATACGCAGTATTTT. Amino acids: CASRRTDTQYF.

On this clonotype itself: Since no conserved phenylalanine or tryptophan closes the CDR3, a read error is the likely cause. The rearrangement joins TRBV7-2 to TRBJ2-3; TRBD2 agrees at 7 bases. Looked up from germline, CDR1 is SGHTA and CDR2 is FQGNSA. The CDR3 contains 18 residues. CDR3 bases: TGTGCAAGCTCCGTAGGGCCTCAGCGGGGAAGCCTCACAGATACGCAGTATTTA. Amino acid sequence: CASSVGPQRGSLTDTQYL.

This clonotype was recorded a few times. The chain uses TRBV7-9 and TRBJ2-7; 9 bases agree with TRBD2. The CDR3 loop spans 12 amino acids. Germline assignment: CDR1 SEHNR and CDR2 FQNEAQ (reference sequence). The V and J ends lost 8 bases and 5 bases, in that order; junction bases with no gene match: 4. In nucleotides, the CDR3 is TGTGCCAGCGGCGGGAGGGGTCACGAGCAGTACTTC. Protein sequence: CASGGRGHEQYF.

This clonotype was detected many times. Because the CDR3's place on the DNA is in doubt, the DNA is left out and the CDR3 is given as listed by TCRdb. J is TRBJ1-6 and V is TRBV27; the DNA was not compared with TRBD1, the D call given in the table. From its first to its last residue, the CDR3 has 16 amino acids. Germline-derived CDR1 and CDR2 are MNHEY and SMNVEV (reference sequence). This CDR3 is CASSLSISGPVSPLHF.

This clonotype showed up many times. This chain uses TRBV12-5 with TRBJ1-5, with D possibly TRBD1 on 6 matching bases. This CDR3 contains 14 residues. Germline loops: CDR1 LGHNT, CDR2 FRNRAP. The V gene lost 5 bases and the J gene lost 6 bases, with 14 bases spanning the gap. The CDR3 loop is CASGRTGAGQPQHF. Here the CDR3 DNA reads TGTGCTAGTGGTCGCACGGGGGCGGGTCAGCCCCAGCATTTT.

This clonotype showed up many times. The V and J genes are TRBV7-9 and TRBJ2-3, with D unresolved. The CDR3 length is 14 residues. Germline values: CDR1 SEHNR, CDR2 FQNEAQ (reference sequence). V was pared by 5 bases and J by 4 bases, with 13 bases between. CDR3 sequence: CASSPGSLPDTQYF. CDR3 in DNA: TGTGCCAGCAGCCCTGGGTCTTTACCAGATACGCAGTATTTT.

This clonotype has at least ten counts. The J gene is TRBJ2-1, the V gene TRBV12-3 or TRBV12-4, with D tentatively TRBD2 (6 bases). Trimming removed 3 bases from V and 7 bases from J, with 16 bases in between. This CDR3 is built from 15 residues. The chain's CDR3 is CASSFWGTQKNEQFF. The CDR3 DNA reads as TGTGCCAGCAGTTTTTGGGGGACTCAGAAGAATGAGCAGTTCTTC.

This clonotype was seen only a few times. The chain is built from TRBV27 and TRBJ1-5; D is unclear. The CDR3 runs to 13 residues. Trimming shortened V by 2 bases and J by 7 bases, and 9 bases separated the two germline ends. Germline loops: CDR1 MNHEY, CDR2 SMNVEV (reference sequence). CDR3 bases: TGTGCCAGCAGTTTAGGGGAGAGGCAGCCCCAGCATTTT. Translated, it gives CASSLGERQPQHF.

This clonotype has more than one count but fewer than ten. This chain joins TRBV9 and TRBJ2-1; 7 nucleotides line up with TRBD1. The junction had 11 bases not matched to a gene; V was cut back by 4 bases and J by 4 bases. The CDR3 contains 16 residues. CDR1 and CDR2 (germline): SGDLS, YYNGEE. CDR3 in DNA: TGTGCCAGCAGCCCGAACTGGGACAGAACATACAATGAGCAGTTCTTC. As protein: CASSPNWDRTYNEQFF.